This T cell receptor beta chain was sequenced for a study of cytomegalovirus exposure and HLA in healthy donors. For the study at large: A later analysis reported the approximately 120 validation repertoires used the same platform as the approximately 670 first-cohort repertoires.

Only in-frame clones appear in the TCRdb table, and some are missing; sequencing was by immunoSEQ multiplex PCR. The data hold 200,000 to 300,000 clones, with about 90% observed a single time. Per germline, CDR1 LGHNA and CDR2 YSLEER. There are 17 residues in the CDR3. The V gene end was trimmed by 0 bases and the J gene end by 4 bases; junction bases not matched to a gene: 6. In the case of this clone: Antigen: not known.

Findings of the study overall: Rare sequences made up most TCRs, while some public TCRs were found in many donors. The study labeled fewer than 200 TCR beta chains cytomegalovirus-associated. A later analysis found first-cohort TCR clusters tended to co-occur in the 120 validation repertoires.

The chain joins TRBV4-3 to TRBJ2-1; 10 bases match TRBD1. This TCR came from a woman in her thirties in good health and CMV-seronegative. The specimen was PBMCs. CDR3 bases: TGCGCCAGCAGCCAAGATCCCTGGACAGGGGGGTACAATGAGCAGTTCTTC. It yields the protein CASSQDPWTGGYNEQFF.